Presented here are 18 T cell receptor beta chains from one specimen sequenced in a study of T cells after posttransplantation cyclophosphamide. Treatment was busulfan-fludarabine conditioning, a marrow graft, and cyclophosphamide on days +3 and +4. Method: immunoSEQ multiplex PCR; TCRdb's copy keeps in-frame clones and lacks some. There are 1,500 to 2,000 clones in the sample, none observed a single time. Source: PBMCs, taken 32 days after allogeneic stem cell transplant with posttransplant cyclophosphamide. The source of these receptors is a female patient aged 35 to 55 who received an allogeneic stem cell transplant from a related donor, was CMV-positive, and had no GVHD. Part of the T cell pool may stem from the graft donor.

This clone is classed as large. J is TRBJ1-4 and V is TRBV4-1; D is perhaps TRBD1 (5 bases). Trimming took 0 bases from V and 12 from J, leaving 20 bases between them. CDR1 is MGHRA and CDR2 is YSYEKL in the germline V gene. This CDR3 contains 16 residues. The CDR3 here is CASSQEYSIRTSQLFF. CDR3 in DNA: TGCGCCAGCAGCCAAGAATACTCGATACGGACATCCCAACTGTTTTTT.

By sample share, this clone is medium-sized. CDR3 DNA: TGTGCCACCAGTGAAACTAACACAGATACGCAGTATTTT. It codes for CATSETNTDTQYF. The chain carries TRBV24-1 and TRBJ2-3; D unresolved. Germline lookup yields CDR1 KGHDR and CDR2 SFDVKD. The V and J ends lost 4 bases and 2 bases respectively, with 6 bases between them. The CDR3 totals 13 residues.

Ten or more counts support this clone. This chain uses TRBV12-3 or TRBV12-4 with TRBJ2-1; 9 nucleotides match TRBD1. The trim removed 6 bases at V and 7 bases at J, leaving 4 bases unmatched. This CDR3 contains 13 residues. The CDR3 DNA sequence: TGTGCCAGCAGCTGGGACAGGGTGAATGAGCAGTTCTTC. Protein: CASSWDRVNEQFF.

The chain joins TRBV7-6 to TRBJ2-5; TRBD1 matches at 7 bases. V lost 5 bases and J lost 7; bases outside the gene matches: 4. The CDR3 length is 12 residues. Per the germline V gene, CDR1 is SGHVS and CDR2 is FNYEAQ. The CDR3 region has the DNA TGTGCCAGCAGCGAGGACAGGAGGACCCAGTACTTC. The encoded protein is CASSEDRRTQYF. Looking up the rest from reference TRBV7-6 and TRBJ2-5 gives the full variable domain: GAGVSQSPRYKVTKRGQDVALRCDPISGHVSLYWYRQALGQGPEFLTYFNYEAQQDKSGLPNDRFSAERPEGSISTLTIQRTEQRDSAMYRCASSEDRRTQYFGPGTRLLVL.

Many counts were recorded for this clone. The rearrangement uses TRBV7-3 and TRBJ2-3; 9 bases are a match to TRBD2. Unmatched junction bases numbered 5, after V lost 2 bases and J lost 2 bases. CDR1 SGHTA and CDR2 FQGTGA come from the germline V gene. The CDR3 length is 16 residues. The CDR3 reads CASSLAGGPITDTQYF. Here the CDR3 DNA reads TGTGCCAGCAGCTTAGCGGGGGGGCCGATCACAGATACGCAGTATTTT.

The DNA of the CDR3 is TGTGCCAGCAGCACGATCGGAGCGACCGAGCAGTACTTC. Its translation: CASSTIGATEQYF. This chain joins TRBV11-2 and TRBJ2-5; D uncertain. The J call may be wrong; the DNA end is better matched by TRBJ2-7. Germline lookup yields CDR1 SGHAT and CDR2 FQNNGV. The CDR3 is 13 residues long.

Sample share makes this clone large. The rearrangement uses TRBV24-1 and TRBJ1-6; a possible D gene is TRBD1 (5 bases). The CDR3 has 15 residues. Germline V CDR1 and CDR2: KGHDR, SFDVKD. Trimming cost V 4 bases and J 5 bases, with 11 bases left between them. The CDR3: CATSDGGVNNSPLHF. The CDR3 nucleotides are TGTGCCACCAGTGACGGGGGGGTAAATAATTCACCCCTCCACTTT.

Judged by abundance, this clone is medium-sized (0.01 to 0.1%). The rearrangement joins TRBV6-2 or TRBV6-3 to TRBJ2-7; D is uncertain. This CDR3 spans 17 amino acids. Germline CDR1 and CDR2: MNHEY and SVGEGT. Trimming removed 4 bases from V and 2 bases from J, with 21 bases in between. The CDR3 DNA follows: TGTGCCAGCAGTTTTCTACTCTCCAACTCCCGAACCTACGAGCAGTACTTC. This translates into CASSFLLSNSRTYEQYF.

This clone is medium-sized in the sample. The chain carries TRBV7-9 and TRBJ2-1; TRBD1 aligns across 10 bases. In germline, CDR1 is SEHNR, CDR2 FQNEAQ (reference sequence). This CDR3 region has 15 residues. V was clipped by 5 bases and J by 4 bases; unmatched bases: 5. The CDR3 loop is CASSLGQGIYNEQFF. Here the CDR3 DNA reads TGTGCCAGCAGCCTGGGACAGGGGATTTACAATGAGCAGTTCTTC.

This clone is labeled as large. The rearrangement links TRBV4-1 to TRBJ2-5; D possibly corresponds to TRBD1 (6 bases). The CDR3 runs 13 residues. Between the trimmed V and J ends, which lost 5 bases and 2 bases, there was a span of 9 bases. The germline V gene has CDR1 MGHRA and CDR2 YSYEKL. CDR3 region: CASSKDSQETQYF. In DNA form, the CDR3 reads TGCGCCAGCAGCAAGGACAGTCAAGAGACCCAGTACTTC.

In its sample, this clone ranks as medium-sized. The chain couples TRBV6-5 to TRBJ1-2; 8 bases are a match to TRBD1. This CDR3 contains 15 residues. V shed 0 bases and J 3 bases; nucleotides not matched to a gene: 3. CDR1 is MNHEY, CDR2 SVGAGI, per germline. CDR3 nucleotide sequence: TGTGCCAGCAGTTACTCGCGGACAGGGCACTATGGCTACACCTTC. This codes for CASSYSRTGHYGYTF.

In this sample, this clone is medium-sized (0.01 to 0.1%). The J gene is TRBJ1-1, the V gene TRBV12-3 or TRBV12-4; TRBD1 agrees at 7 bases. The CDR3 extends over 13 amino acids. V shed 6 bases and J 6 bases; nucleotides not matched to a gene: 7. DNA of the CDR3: TGTGCCAGCAGGAATTTACAGGGGCCTGAAGCTTTCTTT. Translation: CASRNLQGPEAFF.

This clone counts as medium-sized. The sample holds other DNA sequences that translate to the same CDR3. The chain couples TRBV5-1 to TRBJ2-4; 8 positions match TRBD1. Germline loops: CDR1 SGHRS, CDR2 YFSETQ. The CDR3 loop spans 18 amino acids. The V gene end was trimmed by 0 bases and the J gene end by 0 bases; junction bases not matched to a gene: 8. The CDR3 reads CASSLAGGRKLAKNIQYF. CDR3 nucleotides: TGCGCCAGCAGCTTGGCAGGGGGCAGGAAGCTAGCCAAAAACATTCAGTACTTC. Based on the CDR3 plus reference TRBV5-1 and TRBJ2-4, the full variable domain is KAGVTQTPRYLIKTRGQQVTLSCSPISGHRSVSWYQQTPGQGLQFLFEYFSETQRNKGNFPGRFSGRQFSNSRSEMNVSTLELGDSALYLCASSLAGGRKLAKNIQYFGAGTRLSVL.

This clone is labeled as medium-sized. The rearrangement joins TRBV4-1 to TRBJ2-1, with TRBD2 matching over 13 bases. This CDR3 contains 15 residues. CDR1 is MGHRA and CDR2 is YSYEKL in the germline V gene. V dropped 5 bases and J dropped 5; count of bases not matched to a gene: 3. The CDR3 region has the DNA TGCGCCAGCAGCTTTGGACTAGCGGGGGACAATGAGCAGTTCTTC. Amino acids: CASSFGLAGDNEQFF.

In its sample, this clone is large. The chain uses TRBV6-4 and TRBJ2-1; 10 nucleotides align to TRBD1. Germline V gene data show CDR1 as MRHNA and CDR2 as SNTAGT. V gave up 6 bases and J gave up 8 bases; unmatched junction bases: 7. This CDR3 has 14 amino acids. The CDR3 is CASRRDRGADEQFF. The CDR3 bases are TGTGCCAGCAGACGGGACAGGGGTGCCGATGAGCAGTTCTTC.

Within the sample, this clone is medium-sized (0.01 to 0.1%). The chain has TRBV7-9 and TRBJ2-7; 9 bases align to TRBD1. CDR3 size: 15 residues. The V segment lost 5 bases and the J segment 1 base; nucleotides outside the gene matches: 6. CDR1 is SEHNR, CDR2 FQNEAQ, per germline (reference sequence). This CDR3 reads CASSALDRGSYEQYF. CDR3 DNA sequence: TGTGCCAGCAGCGCCTTGGACAGGGGATCCTACGAGCAGTACTTC.

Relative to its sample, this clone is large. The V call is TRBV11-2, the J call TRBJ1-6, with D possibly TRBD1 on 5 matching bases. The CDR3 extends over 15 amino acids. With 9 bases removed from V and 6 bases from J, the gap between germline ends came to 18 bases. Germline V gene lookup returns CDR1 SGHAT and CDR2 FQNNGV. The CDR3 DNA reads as TGTGCCAGTTCTCCGCCGGGGGTAGGTAATTCACCCCTCCACTTT. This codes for CASSPPGVGNSPLHF.

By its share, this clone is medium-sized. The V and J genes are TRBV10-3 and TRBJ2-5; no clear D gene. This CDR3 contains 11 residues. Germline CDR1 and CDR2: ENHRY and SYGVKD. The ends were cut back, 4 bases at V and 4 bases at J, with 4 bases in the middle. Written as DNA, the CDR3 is TGTGCCATCAGTGGAGGAGAGACCCAGTACTTC. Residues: CAISGGETQYF.